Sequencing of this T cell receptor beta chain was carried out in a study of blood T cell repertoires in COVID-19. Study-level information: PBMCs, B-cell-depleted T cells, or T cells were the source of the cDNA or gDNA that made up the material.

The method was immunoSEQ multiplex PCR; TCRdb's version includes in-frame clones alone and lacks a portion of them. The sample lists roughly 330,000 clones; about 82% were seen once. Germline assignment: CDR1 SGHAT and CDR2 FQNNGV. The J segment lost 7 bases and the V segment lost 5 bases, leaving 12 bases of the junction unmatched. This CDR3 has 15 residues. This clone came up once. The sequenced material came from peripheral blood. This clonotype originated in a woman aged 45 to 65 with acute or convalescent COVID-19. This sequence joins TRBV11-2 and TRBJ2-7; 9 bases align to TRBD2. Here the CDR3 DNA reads TGTGCCAGCAGCCCGTCGGGTAGCGGGGGTGGTGAGCAGTACTTC. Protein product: CASSPSGSGGGEQYF.